One sample yielded the 7 T cell receptor beta chains listed below, sequenced in a study of blood T cell repertoires in COVID-19. Clones were sequenced by immunoSEQ multiplex PCR, and TCRdb holds only the in-frame ones, with some missing. In the table there are about 260,000 clones, around 84% of which are singletons. Sequencing was carried out using PBMCs or T cells enriched from blood (not recorded which). Every receptor here comes from a man aged 25 to 40 with acute COVID-19.

Comment on this clone: Relative to the germline gene, one junction end is altered; a read error may explain this. The rearrangement uses TRBV5-1 and TRBJ2-1; the match to TRBD1 covers 7 bases. Germline CDR1 is SGHRS and CDR2 is YFSETQ. The CDR3 totals 16 residues. CDR3 DNA sequence: TGTGCCAGCAGCCCTCAATATGGGACAGAGTACAATGAGCAGTTCTTC. Amino acid sequence: CASSPQYGTEYNEQFF.

This clone was detected a few times. V and J are TRBV11-2 and TRBJ2-5; D gene unclear. The CDR3 has 13 amino acids. Deletions cut 5 bases from V and 5 bases from J, with 12 bases between. Germline CDR1 and CDR2: SGHAT and FQNNGV. The CDR3 protein is CASSPPAWETQYF. CDR3 bases: TGTGCCAGCAGCCCCCCAGCGTGGGAGACCCAGTACTTC.

The V gene is TRBV6-5, the J gene TRBJ2-7, with a tentative D call TRBD1 (6 bases). This CDR3 contains 14 residues. Trimming left V 6 bases short and J 3 bases short, with 15 bases between. Germline CDR1 reads MNHEY; CDR2 reads SVGAGI. The CDR3 loop is CASRLGGQNYEQYV. In DNA form, the CDR3 reads TGTGCCAGCAGACTCGGTGGACAGAACTACGAGCAGTACGTC.

In its sample, this clone was seen a few times. V usage is TRBV7-9 and J usage is TRBJ1-6; no definite D call. CDR3 length: 12 amino acids. Germline-derived CDR1 and CDR2 are SEHNR and FQNEAQ (reference sequence). V was pared by 5 bases and J by 13 bases, with 12 bases between. CDR3: CASSVTPGPLHF. The CDR3, as DNA: TGTGCCAGCAGCGTGACCCCGGGGCCCCTCCACTTT. The whole variable domain, filled in from reference TRBV7-9 and TRBJ1-6, reads DTGVSQNPRHKITKRGQNVTFRCDPISEHNRLYWYRQTLGQGPEFLTYFQNEAQLEKSRLLSDRFSAERPKGSFSTLEIQRTEQGDSAMYLCASSVTPGPLHFGNGTRLTVT.

This CDR3 is CASSHRTGGWTGELFF. As DNA, the CDR3 is TGTGCCAGCAGTCACCGGACAGGGGGATGGACCGGGGAGCTGTTTTTT. This sequence joins TRBV28 and TRBJ2-2; 10 bases are shared with TRBD1. The V segment lost 5 bases and the J segment 5 bases; nucleotides outside the gene matches: 8. CDR1 is MDHEN, CDR2 SYDVKM, per germline. CDR3 length: 16 residues.

The chain links TRBV5-6 to TRBJ2-5; 7 bases match TRBD2. With 1 base clipped from V and 0 bases from J, the junction kept 9 bases outside the gene matches. Germline CDR1 and CDR2: SGHDT and YYEEEE. The CDR3 is made up of 17 amino acids. The CDR3 loop is CASSLRFSGPYQETQYF. DNA of the CDR3: TGTGCCAGCAGCTTGCGTTTTAGCGGGCCGTACCAAGAGACCCAGTACTTC.

The chain employs TRBV7-8 and TRBJ1-4; D possibly corresponds to TRBD1 (5 bases). Germline V gene lookup returns CDR1 SGHVS and CDR2 FQNEAQ. The CDR3 sequence is 15 residues long. The V and J ends lost 3 bases and 7 bases respectively, with 15 bases between them. Written as DNA, the CDR3 is TGTGCCAGCAGCTTGTACCAGGGTAGGGCTGAAAAACTGTTTTTT. Residues: CASSLYQGRAEKLFF.